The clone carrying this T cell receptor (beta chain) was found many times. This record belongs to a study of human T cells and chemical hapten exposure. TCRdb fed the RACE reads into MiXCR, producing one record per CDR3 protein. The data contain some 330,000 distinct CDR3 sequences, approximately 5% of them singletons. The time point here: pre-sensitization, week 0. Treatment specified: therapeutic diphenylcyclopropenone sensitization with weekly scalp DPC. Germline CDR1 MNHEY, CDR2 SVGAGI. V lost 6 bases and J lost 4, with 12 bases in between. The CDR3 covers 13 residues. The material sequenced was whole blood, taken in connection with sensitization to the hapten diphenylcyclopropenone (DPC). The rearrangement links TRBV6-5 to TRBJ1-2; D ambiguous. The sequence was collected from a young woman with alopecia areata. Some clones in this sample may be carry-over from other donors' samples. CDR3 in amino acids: CASSLAPLYGYTF. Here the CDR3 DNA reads TGTGCCAGCAGCCTTGCCCCCCTCTATGGCTACACCTTC.